The 2 T cell receptor beta chains below were found in one sample sequenced in a study of T cells in Graves' hyperthyroidism and ophthalmopathy. The investigators amplified TCR beta CDR3 regions from RNA transcripts. HTBI primers were the set used in a first-round RT-PCR of the TCR CDR3. Via MiXCR, TCRdb re-called the multiplex PCR reads, giving one row per CDR3 protein. Seen here are around 430,000 distinct CDR3 sequences, 15% observed once, and the top ten hold approximately 30%. Sample: blood. The receptor source for this set is a woman aged 25 to 39 with Graves' hyperthyroidism.

The chain has TRBV9 and TRBJ1-6, with D uncertain. The V gene lost 4 bases and the J gene lost 9 bases, with 8 bases spanning the gap. The CDR3 contains 12 residues. Germline V gene data show CDR1 as SGDLS and CDR2 as YYNGEE. CDR3 in DNA: TGTGCCAGCAGCCCCGGTGGTTCACCCCTCCACTTT. This codes for CASSPGGSPLHF.

A few counts support this clonotype. This chain connects TRBV7-9 to TRBJ2-2; TRBD2 matches at 16 bases. V gave up 5 bases and J gave up 7 bases; unmatched junction bases: 16. The germline V gene encodes CDR1 SEHNR and CDR2 FQNEAQ (reference sequence). CDR3 length: 20 residues. CDR3 amino acids: CASSNLAPGLAGGPHGELFF. The CDR3, as DNA: TGTGCCAGCAGCAACCTAGCCCCGGGACTAGCGGGAGGGCCGCACGGGGAGCTGTTTTTT.